This T cell receptor (beta chain) was recovered during a study of cytomegalovirus exposure and HLA in healthy donors. Study-wide findings and caveats: The authors later found TCR association rates varying by HLA locus, with DRB1 most and HLA-C fewest. Despite most TCR sequences being rare, some public TCRs occurred in many donors. The study had only CMV serostatus as immune exposure information.

V lost 0 bases, J lost 4 bases, and 6 bases stayed unmatched. Germline loops: CDR1 SGDLS, CDR2 YYNGEE. This CDR3 is 16 amino acids long. In the PCR, 60 Vbeta and 13 Jbeta primers were used. Libraries were prepared by immunoSEQ multiplex PCR; TCRdb keeps only in-frame clonotypes and omits some of them. This table has 160,000 or so clones, approximately 78% appearing once. When sampled, the donors appeared nominally healthy, though they likely had unrecorded immune exposures. Comments on this clone: Its antigen is not known.

The chain has TRBV9 and TRBJ2-2; 7 nucleotides align to TRBD2. This TCR was recovered from a male donor in good health and CMV-seropositive. The sequenced sample consisted of PBMCs. The CDR3 spells CASSVEGGRSTGELFF. As DNA, the CDR3 is TGTGCCAGCAGCGTAGAGGGAGGGAGGAGCACCGGGGAGCTGTTTTTT.